Shown below are 28 T cell receptor beta chains from a single sample sequenced in a study of blood T cell repertoires in COVID-19 (dated by TCRdb to the early 2020s). Library prep was done by the immunoSEQ multiplex PCR assay. TCRdb re-hosts the immuneACCESS table, in-frame sequences only. Its copies lack some clones; in the studies checked, an unresolved V gene accounts for under half of them, and the cause for the rest is not known. Here the sample has 100,000 or so clones; over 80% occur a single time. The ten biggest clones cover roughly 5.6% of the sample. The sample was peripheral blood. Receptor source: a man in his fifties or sixties with active COVID-19.

The genes are TRBV30 and TRBJ1-1; perhaps TRBD1 as D (6 bases). Deletions cut 8 bases from V and 3 bases from J, with 19 bases between. The CDR3 has 14 amino acids. Germline CDR1 and CDR2: GTSNPN and SVGIG (reference sequence). As DNA, the CDR3 is TGTGCCGTGGTGGTGGACAGAAAAGACACTGAAGCTTTCTTT. Translating it yields CAVVVDRKDTEAFF. The full variable domain, its missing parts supplied by reference TRBV30 and TRBJ1-1, is SQTIHQWPATLVQPVGSPLSLECTVEGTSNPNLYWYRQAAGRGLQLLFYSVGIGQISSEVPQNLSASRPQDRQFILSSKKLLLSDSGFYLCAVVVDRKDTEAFFGQGTRLTVV.

There are a few counts of this clone. The genes are TRBV4-2 and TRBJ2-3; no firm D call. Per the germline V gene, CDR1 is LGHNA and CDR2 is YNFKEQ. This CDR3 spans 15 amino acids. V lost 0 bases and J 2 bases, leaving 9 bases between the germline ends. DNA of the CDR3: TGTGCCAGCAGCCAAGATCCGGTCCACACAGATACGCAGTATTTT. This codes for CASSQDPVHTDTQYF.

The gene calls are TRBV29-1 and TRBJ2-5, with 7 bases that match TRBD1. The CDR3 has 13 amino acids. Trimming removed 2 bases from V and 5 bases from J; junction bases left unmatched: 5. The germline V gene has CDR1 SQVTM and CDR2 ANQGSEA. CDR3 sequence: CSVERSRGETQYF. The CDR3 nucleotides are TGCAGCGTTGAACGAAGCAGGGGGGAGACCCAGTACTTC.

CDR3 sequence: CASSPFSSNTGELFF. The CDR3 DNA reads as TGTGCCAGCAGTCCTTTCTCTTCCAACACCGGGGAGCTGTTTTTT. The gene calls are TRBV6-6 and TRBJ2-2; D call uncertain. In germline, CDR1 is MNHNY, CDR2 SVGAGI (reference sequence). This CDR3 comprises 15 residues. Between the trimmed V and J ends, which lost 5 bases and 2 bases, there was a span of 12 bases.

CDR3 in DNA: TGTGCCAGCAGCCAAGGCGTTAGCGGGAGGGGATCGAACACCGGGGAGCTGTTTTTT. Encoded protein: CASSQGVSGRGSNTGELFF. The rearrangement joins TRBV3-1 (or the pseudogene TRBV3-2) to TRBJ2-2; 11 bases agree with TRBD2. The germline gives CDR1 LGHDT, CDR2 YNNKEL (reference sequence). This CDR3 contains 19 residues. Trimming at V came to 1 base and at J to 0 bases, leaving 7 bases not matched to a gene.

V is TRBV5-1 and J is TRBJ2-6; D unclear. The CDR3 loop spans 13 amino acids. V was pared by 2 bases and J by 3 bases, with 3 bases between. Germline CDR1 reads SGHRS; CDR2 reads YFSETQ. This CDR3 is CASSFNGANVLTF. As DNA, the CDR3 is TGCGCCAGCAGCTTTAATGGGGCCAACGTCCTGACTTTC. The full variable domain, with the rest looked up from reference TRBV5-1 and TRBJ2-6, is KAGVTQTPRYLIKTRGQQVTLSCSPISGHRSVSWYQQTPGQGLQFLFEYFSETQRNKGNFPGRFSGRQFSNSRSEMNVSTLELGDSALYLCASSFNGANVLTFGAGSRLTVL.

This clone was observed a single time. V is TRBV19 and J is TRBJ2-2, with a tentative D call TRBD2 (6 bases). V was shortened by 4 bases and J by 1 base, with 10 bases between the two germline ends. Germline CDR1 and CDR2: LNHDA and SQIVND (reference sequence). The CDR3 contains 15 residues. In DNA, the CDR3 is TGTGCCAGTAGTAGCGGGGCCATGAACACCGGGGAGCTGTTTTTT. The encoded protein is CASSSGAMNTGELFF.

The CDR3 nucleotides read TGTGCCAGCTCGGGCGGGACAGCCAAAAACATTCAGTACTTC. It yields the protein CASSGGTAKNIQYF. V and J are TRBV9 and TRBJ2-4, with D possibly TRBD2 on 6 matching bases. Between the trimmed V and J ends, which lost 7 bases and 0 bases, there was a span of 11 bases. Germline CDR1 is SGDLS and CDR2 is YYNGEE. The CDR3 has 14 residues.

The V and J genes are TRBV18 and TRBJ2-2; tentative D call: TRBD2 (5 bases). CDR1 and CDR2 (germline): KGHSH, LQKENI. Trimming cost V 3 bases and J 3 bases, with 11 bases left between them. This CDR3 contains 15 residues. In DNA form, the CDR3 reads TGTGCCAGCTCACCGAGGGTATTGGACACCGGGGAGCTGTTTTTT. Residues: CASSPRVLDTGELFF.

The chain carries TRBV5-6 and TRBJ1-2, with no clear D. CDR1 SGHDT and CDR2 YYEEEE come from the germline V gene. With 0 bases removed from V and 4 bases from J, the gap between germline ends came to 13 bases. This CDR3 has 15 amino acids. The CDR3 reads CASSLVAGGVYGYTF. The CDR3 DNA sequence: TGTGCCAGCAGCTTGGTGGCAGGAGGAGTCTATGGCTACACCTTC.

The CDR3 reads CASSLGQQNTEAFF. CDR3 sequence (DNA): TGTGCCAGCAGCTTAGGACAGCAGAACACTGAAGCTTTCTTT. V is TRBV13 and J is TRBJ1-1; no definite D call. Trimming removed 0 bases from V and 1 base from J, with 6 bases in between. Germline V lookup: CDR1 PRHDT, CDR2 FYEKMQ (reference sequence). This CDR3 has 14 amino acids.

This chain connects TRBV19 to TRBJ2-1; TRBD2 might be the D (5 bases). V lost 0 bases to trimming and J lost 2 bases, with 11 bases between them. Per germline, CDR1 LNHDA and CDR2 SQIVND (reference sequence). This CDR3 spans 16 amino acids. CDR3 in amino acids: CASSIDGPGTYNEQFF. CDR3 nucleotide sequence: TGTGCCAGTAGTATAGATGGTCCGGGAACCTACAATGAGCAGTTCTTC.

The chain joins TRBV11-2 to TRBJ2-3, with 7 nucleotides matching TRBD2. Germline loops: CDR1 SGHAT, CDR2 FQNNGV. The V and J ends lost 1 base and 5 bases, in that order; junction bases with no gene match: 6. The CDR3 runs 15 residues. The CDR3 protein is CASSLGGGRVDTQYF. The CDR3 DNA follows: TGTGCCAGCAGCTTAGGTGGCGGGAGAGTAGATACGCAGTATTTT.

The chain employs TRBV9 and TRBJ2-4, with 7 bases aligning to TRBD1. V shed 1 base and J 3 bases; nucleotides not matched to a gene: 7. The CDR3 is made up of 16 amino acids. Germline CDR1 SGDLS, CDR2 YYNGEE. For the CDR3, the DNA is TGTGCCAGCAGCGTATCTGCCGGGACAGTCAAAAACATTCAGTACTTC. Its translation is CASSVSAGTVKNIQYF.

The rearrangement links TRBV27 to TRBJ2-1, with a possible D match to TRBD2 (5 bases). V was clipped by 4 bases and J by 0 bases, with 13 bases between them. The germline gives CDR1 MNHEY, CDR2 SMNVEV (reference sequence). The CDR3 is 16 residues long. CDR3 sequence: CASSYARGSSYNEQFF. The CDR3 DNA follows: TGTGCCAGCAGTTACGCCCGAGGGAGCTCCTACAATGAGCAGTTCTTC.

The V gene is TRBV27, the J gene TRBJ2-7; 7 nucleotides agree with TRBD1. CDR3 size: 15 residues. V was pared by 2 bases and J by 1 base, with 5 bases of the junction left unmatched. The germline V gene has CDR1 MNHEY and CDR2 SMNVEV (reference sequence). CDR3 DNA sequence: TGTGCCAGCAGTTTAGGGACAGATACTTCCTACGAGCAGTACTTC. This codes for CASSLGTDTSYEQYF.

This chain uses TRBV11-2 with TRBJ1-2; D is unresolved. The CDR3 is 12 residues long. V shed 1 base and J shed 8 bases, with 8 bases lying between them. The germline V gene has CDR1 SGHAT and CDR2 FQNNGV. For the CDR3, the DNA is TGTGCCAGCAGCTTAGGAATAGTCGGCTACACCTTC. This sequence encodes CASSLGIVGYTF.

V is TRBV10-3 and J is TRBJ2-3, with TRBD2 matching 14 bases. CDR3 length: 17 residues. The germline gives CDR1 ENHRY, CDR2 SYGVKD. The trim removed 0 bases at V and 9 bases at J, leaving 8 bases unmatched. CDR3 nucleotides: TGTGCCATCAGTGAGTCCGGGACTAGCGGGGGAGGAGGGACGCAGTATTTT. This codes for CAISESGTSGGGGTQYF.

The rearrangement uses TRBV19 and TRBJ2-1; 16 nucleotides align to TRBD2. This CDR3 is built from 17 residues. The germline V gene encodes CDR1 LNHDA and CDR2 SQIVND (reference sequence). Losses at the gene ends were 1 base for V and 9 bases for J; bases not matched to a gene: 6. CDR3 DNA sequence: TGTGCCAGTAGTATAGGGGCGGGACTAGCGGGAGGGGGTGAGCAGTTCTTC. As protein: CASSIGAGLAGGGEQFF. Full variable domain (missing parts from reference TRBV19 and TRBJ2-1): DGGITQSPKYLFRKEGQNVTLSCEQNLNHDAMYWYRQDPGQGLRLIYYSQIVNDFQKGDIAEGYSVSREKKESFPLTVTSAQKNPTAFYLCASSIGAGLAGGGEQFFGPGTRLTVL.

V usage is TRBV2 and J usage is TRBJ2-5, with 7 bases fitting TRBD2. The ends lost 6 bases at V and 5 bases at J; junction bases unmatched: 15. Germline V gives CDR1 SNHLY, CDR2 FYNNEI. The CDR3 runs 16 residues. The DNA for the CDR3 is TGTGCCAGCAGCCCAGAACTAGCGTCTTCCGGGGAGACCCAGTACTTC. Its protein product is CASSPELASSGETQYF.

The chain employs TRBV7-3 and TRBJ2-5, with 10 bases fitting TRBD1. The CDR3 contains 15 residues. Trimming took 5 bases from V and 5 from J; bases not matched to a gene: 8. The germline V gene encodes CDR1 SGHTA and CDR2 FQGTGA. Written as DNA, the CDR3 is TGTGCCAGCAGCAATGACAGGGGGCGAGTGGAGACCCAGTACTTC. It yields the protein CASSNDRGRVETQYF. Combining the CDR3 with reference TRBV7-3 and TRBJ2-5 gives the whole variable domain GAGVSQTPSNKVTEKGKYVELRCDPISGHTALYWYRQSLGQGPEFLIYFQGTGAADDSGLPNDRFFAVRPEGSVSTLKIQRTERGDSAVYLCASSNDRGRVETQYFGPGTRLLVL.

The V call is TRBV19, the J call TRBJ1-2, with TRBD1 as a possible D gene (5 bases). The germline gives CDR1 LNHDA, CDR2 SQIVND (reference sequence). Trimming cost V 7 bases and J 3 bases, with 15 bases left between them. There are 14 residues in the CDR3. The CDR3 protein is CASKNPRAYYGYTF. The CDR3 DNA follows: TGTGCCAGTAAGAATCCCAGGGCCTACTATGGCTACACCTTC.

This sequence joins TRBV4-2 and TRBJ1-2; the match to TRBD1 covers 7 bases. The length of the CDR3 is 15 residues. V was pared by 4 bases and J by 7 bases, with 12 bases of the junction left unmatched. Germline CDR1 is LGHNA and CDR2 is YNFKEQ. CDR3 in DNA: TGTGCCAGCAGCCTGCGAAACAGGGGCGCCGGTGGCTACACCTTC. Its protein is CASSLRNRGAGGYTF.

The count of this clone is one. V and J are TRBV2 and TRBJ2-1; D gene uncertain. Trimming took 7 bases from V and 4 from J, leaving 11 bases between them. This CDR3 has 13 amino acids. Germline assignment: CDR1 SNHLY and CDR2 FYNNEI. CDR3 amino acids: CASTEGAYNEQFF. The CDR3 DNA reads as TGTGCCAGCACCGAAGGAGCGTACAATGAGCAGTTCTTC.

Here the CDR3 reads CASSLQGSGYTF. The CDR3 coding sequence is TGTGCCAGCAGTCTACAGGGCTCTGGCTACACCTTC. This chain links TRBV12-3 or TRBV12-4 with TRBJ1-2; D is possibly TRBD1 (6 bases). The V end lost 5 bases, the J end lost 7 bases, and 11 bases lay between the germline ends. There are 12 residues in the CDR3.

The rearrangement joins TRBV2 to TRBJ2-2; TRBD2 aligns across 10 bases. This CDR3 spans 15 amino acids. Unmatched junction bases numbered 8, after V lost 6 bases and J lost 7 bases. CDR1 is SNHLY and CDR2 is FYNNEI in the germline V gene. In DNA form, the CDR3 reads TGTGCCAGCAGGTCACTAGCGGGGACAGGCGGGGAGCTGTTTTTT. Translating gives CASRSLAGTGGELFF.

The J gene is TRBJ2-1, the V gene TRBV19; D gene ambiguous. V was shortened by 0 bases and J by 10 bases, with 16 bases between the two germline ends. The CDR3 loop spans 15 amino acids. CDR1 LNHDA and CDR2 SQIVND come from the germline V gene (reference sequence). The CDR3 loop is CASSIDLVYSREQFF. The CDR3 DNA reads TGTGCCAGTAGTATAGATCTGGTCTACTCCAGGGAGCAGTTCTTC.

The rearrangement joins TRBV18 to TRBJ2-1, with 9 positions matching TRBD1. This CDR3 has 17 residues. The germline CDR1 and CDR2 sequences are KGHSH and LQKENI. The ends lost 3 bases at V and 1 base at J; junction bases unmatched: 7. The CDR3, as DNA: TGTGCCAGCTCACCCGCCGGGACAGGGCAATCCTACAATGAGCAGTTCTTC. Translation gives CASSPAGTGQSYNEQFF.